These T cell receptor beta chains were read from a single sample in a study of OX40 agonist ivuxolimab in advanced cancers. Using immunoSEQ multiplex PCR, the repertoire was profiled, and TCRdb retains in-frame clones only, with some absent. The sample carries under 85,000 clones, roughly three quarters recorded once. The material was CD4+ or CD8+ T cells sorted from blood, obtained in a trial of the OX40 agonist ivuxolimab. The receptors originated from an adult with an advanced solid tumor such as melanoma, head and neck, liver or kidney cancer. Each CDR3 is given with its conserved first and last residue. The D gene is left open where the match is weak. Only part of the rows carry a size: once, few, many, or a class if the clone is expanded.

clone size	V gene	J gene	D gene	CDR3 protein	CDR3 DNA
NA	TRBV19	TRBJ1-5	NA	CASSILDSNQPQHF	TGTGCCAGTAGTATCCTGGACAGCAATCAGCCCCAGCATTTT
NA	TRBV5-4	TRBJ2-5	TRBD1	CATSSKDSGGTQYF	TGTGCCACCTCTTCGAAAGACTCAGGGGGGACCCAGTACTTC
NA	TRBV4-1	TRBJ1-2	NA	CASSQGTPDGRGYTF	TGCGCCAGCAGCCAAGGAACCCCGGACGGACGTGGCTACACCTTC
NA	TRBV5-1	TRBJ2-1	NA	CASSLEGSYNEQFF	TGCGCCAGCAGCTTGGAAGGGAGCTACAATGAGCAGTTCTTC
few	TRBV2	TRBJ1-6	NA	CASSEAGRGFNSPLHF	TGTGCCAGCAGTGAAGCGGGCAGAGGATTTAATTCACCCCTCCACTTT
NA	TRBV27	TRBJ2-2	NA	CASSLRKTGELFF	TGTGCCAGCAGTTTGCGAAAAACCGGGGAGCTGTTTTTT
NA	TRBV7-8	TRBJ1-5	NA	CASSNSGGWLNQPQHF	TGTGCCAGCAGTAATTCCGGGGGGTGGTTGAATCAGCCCCAGCATTTT
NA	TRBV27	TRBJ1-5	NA	CASSWPIQPQHF	TGTGCCAGCAGTTGGCCGATACAGCCCCAGCATTTT
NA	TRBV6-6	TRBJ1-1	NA	CASSRDPRITEAFF	TGTGCCAGCAGTCGGGACCCGAGGATCACTGAAGCTTTCTTT
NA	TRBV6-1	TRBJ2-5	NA	CASSPGTSQETQYF	TGTGCCAGCAGCCCCGGGACCAGCCAAGAGACCCAGTACTTC
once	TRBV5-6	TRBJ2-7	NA	CASSPTRGRQYF	TGTGCCAGCAGCCCAACTAGAGGTAGGCAGTACTTC
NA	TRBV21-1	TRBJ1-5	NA	CASSDKDQPQHF	TGTGCCAGCAGCGATAAAGATCAGCCCCAGCATTTT
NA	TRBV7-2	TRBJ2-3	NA	CASKSYYTDTQYF	TGTGCCAGCAAATCCTATTACACAGATACGCAGTATTTT
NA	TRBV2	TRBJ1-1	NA	CASTRGENTEAFF	TGTGCCAGCACGAGAGGGGAGAACACTGAAGCTTTCTTT
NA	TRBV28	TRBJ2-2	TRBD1	CASSSPGQGYTGELFF	TGTGCCAGCAGTTCTCCGGGACAGGGTTACACCGGGGAGCTGTTTTTT
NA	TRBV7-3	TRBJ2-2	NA	CASSDWNTGELFF	TGTGCCAGCAGCGACTGGAACACCGGGGAGCTGTTTTTT
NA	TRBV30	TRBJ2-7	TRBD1	CAYLGTVGEQYF	TGTGCCTATTTAGGGACAGTAGGCGAGCAGTACTTC
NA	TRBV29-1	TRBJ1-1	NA	CSVVNGVLKGAFF	TGCAGCGTTGTAAACGGGGTACTAAAAGGAGCTTTCTTT
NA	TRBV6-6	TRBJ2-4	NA	CASSSPDIKNIQYF	TGTGCCAGCAGTTCCCCCGACATCAAAAACATTCAGTACTTC